Detailed here is one T cell receptor beta chain. Only in-frame clones appear in the TCRdb table, and some are missing; sequencing was by immunoSEQ multiplex PCR. There are 310,000 or so clones in the sample; 75% to 90% occur only once, and roughly 2% lies in the top ten. CDR3 length: 13 amino acids. Trimming took 0 bases from V and 8 from J, leaving 10 bases between them. In germline, CDR1 is LNHNV, CDR2 YYDKDF (reference sequence). This entry belongs to a study of blood T cell repertoires in COVID-19. Study as a whole: T cells, B-cell-depleted T cells, or PBMCs provided the cDNA or gDNA that served as material.

This receptor was identified in a woman between 50 and 59 years old who had recovered from COVID-19. The chain has TRBV15 and TRBJ1-2, with D maybe TRBD1 (5 bases). Sequencing was performed on peripheral blood. CDR3 DNA sequence: TGTGCCACCAGCAGAGATATTGGGGCAGGCTACACCTTC. Translating it yields CATSRDIGAGYTF. The entire variable domain, with the rest obtained from reference TRBV15 and TRBJ1-2, is as follows: DAMVIQNPRYQVTQFGKPVTLSCSQTLNHNVMYWYQQKSSQAPKLLFHYYDKDFNNEADTPDNFQSRRPNTSFCFLDIRSPGLGDTAMYLCATSRDIGAGYTFGSGTRLTVV.